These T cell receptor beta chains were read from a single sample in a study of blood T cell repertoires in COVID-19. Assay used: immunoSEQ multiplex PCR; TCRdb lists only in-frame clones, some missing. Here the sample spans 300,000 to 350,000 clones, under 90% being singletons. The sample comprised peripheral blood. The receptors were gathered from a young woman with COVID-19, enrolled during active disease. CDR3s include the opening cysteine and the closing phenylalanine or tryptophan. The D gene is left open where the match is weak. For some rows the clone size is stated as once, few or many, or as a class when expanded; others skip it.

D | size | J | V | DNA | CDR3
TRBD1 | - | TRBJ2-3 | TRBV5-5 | TGTGCCAGCAGGGGGACAGGGGGCCTTACAGATACGCAGTATTTT | CASRGTGGLTDTQYF
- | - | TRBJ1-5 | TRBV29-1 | TGCAGCGTTTCCGGGGGGCTCAATCAGCCCCAGCATTTT | CSVSGGLNQPQHF
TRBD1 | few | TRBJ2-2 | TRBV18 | TGTGCCAGCTCGACAGGGGTAGGCTATGCGAACACCGGGGAGCTGTTTTTT | CASSTGVGYANTGELFF
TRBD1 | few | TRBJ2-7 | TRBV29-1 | TGCAGCGTTACGCGGGGGACAGGGAATGTCGAGCAGTACTTC | CSVTRGTGNVEQYF
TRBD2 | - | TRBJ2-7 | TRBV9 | TGTGCCAGCAGCGGGGGACTAGGATTGGGAACCGAGCAGTACTTC | CASSGGLGLGTEQYF
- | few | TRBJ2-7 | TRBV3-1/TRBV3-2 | TGTGCCAGCAGCCAAGCTAGCGACCACTACGAGCAGTACTTC | CASSQASDHYEQYF
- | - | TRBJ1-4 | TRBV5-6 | TGTGCCAGCAGCTTGGGCCGTCGAGGAAAACTGTTTTTT | CASSLGRRGKLFF
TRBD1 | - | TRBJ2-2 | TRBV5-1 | TGCGCCAGCAGGCCCGGGACAGGGGGCACCGGGGAGCTGTTTTTT | CASRPGTGGTGELFF
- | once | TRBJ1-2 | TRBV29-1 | TGCAGCGTCTTCGGTGCAATTTATGGCTACACCTTC | CSVFGAIYGYTF
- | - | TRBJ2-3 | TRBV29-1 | TGCAGCCTCAGACGGGGCACAGATACGCAGTATTTT | CSLRRGTDTQYF
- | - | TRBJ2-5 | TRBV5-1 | TGCGCCAGCAGCTTAAACCCTACCGGGTTCCAAGAGACCCAGTACTTC | CASSLNPTGFQETQYF
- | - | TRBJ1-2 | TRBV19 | TGTGCCAGTAGTATAGTAGGACAAAAATACTATGGCTACACCTTC | CASSIVGQKYYGYTF
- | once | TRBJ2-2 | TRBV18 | TGTGCCAGCTCACCAGGACAGGGGGAGCTGTTTTTT | CASSPGQGELFF
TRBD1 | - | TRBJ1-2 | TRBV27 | TGTGCCAGCAGTTTAGGACAGGGGGCGCGCGGCTACACCTTC | CASSLGQGARGYTF
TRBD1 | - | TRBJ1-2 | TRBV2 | TGTGCCAGCTCTTATGGTCGGGCAGGGGGCAACTATGGCTACACCTTC | CASSYGRAGGNYGYTF
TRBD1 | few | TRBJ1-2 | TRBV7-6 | TGTGCCAGCAGCACCGGGACAGGGTATGGCTACACCTTC | CASSTGTGYGYTF
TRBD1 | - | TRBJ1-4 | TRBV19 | TGTGCCAGTAGTAGCAGGGGGATAAATGAAAAACTGTTTTTT | CASSSRGINEKLFF
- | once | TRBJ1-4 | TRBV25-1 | TGTGCCAGCACCGGTAGAGGAGGAGAAAAACTGTTTTTT | CASTGRGGEKLFF
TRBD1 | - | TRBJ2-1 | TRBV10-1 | TGCGCCACCAGTACCTCAGGGGGATACAATGAGCAGTTCTTC | CATSTSGGYNEQFF
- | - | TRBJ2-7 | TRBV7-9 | TGTGCCAGCAGCTTAGCGGCGGGTAACGAGCAGTACTTC | CASSLAAGNEQYF
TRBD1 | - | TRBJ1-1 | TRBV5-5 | TGTGCCAGCAGCTTTGCAGGGGGTGGGACTGAAGCTTTCTTT | CASSFAGGGTEAFF
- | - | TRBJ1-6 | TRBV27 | TGTGCCAGCAGTGCCCAAGGGGGTTCCTATAATTCACCCCTCCACTTT | CASSAQGGSYNSPLHF
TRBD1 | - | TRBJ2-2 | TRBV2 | TGTGCCAGCAGTACACGGGACAGTGGCACCGGGGAGCTGTTTTTT | CASSTRDSGTGELFF
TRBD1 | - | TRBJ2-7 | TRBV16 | TGTGCCAGCAGCCACTCGTCCGGGACAGGGTCCCACGAGCAGTACTTC | CASSHSSGTGSHEQYF
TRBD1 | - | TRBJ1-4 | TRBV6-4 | TGTGCCAGCAGGGAGACAGGGGAGCATCATGAAAAACTGTTTTTT | CASRETGEHHEKLFF
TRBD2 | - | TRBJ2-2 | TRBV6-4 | TGTGCCAGCAGTGACGGGAGGGACACCGGGGAGCTGTTTTTT | CASSDGRDTGELFF
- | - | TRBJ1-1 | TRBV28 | TGTGCCAGCAGTTTAGTGAGGTACACTGAAGCTTTCTTT | CASSLVRYTEAFF
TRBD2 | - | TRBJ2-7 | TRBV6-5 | TGTGCCAGCAGTTTGTGGCGGGAGGTCTTCCGCGAGCAGTACTTC | CASSLWREVFREQYF
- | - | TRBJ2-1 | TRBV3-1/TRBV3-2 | TGTGCCAGCAGCCAAGATGGGGCTGGGCATGAGCAGTTCTTC | CASSQDGAGHEQFF
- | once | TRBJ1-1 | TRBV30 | TGTGCCTGGAGGCAGGACACTGAAGCTTTCTTT | CAWRQDTEAFF
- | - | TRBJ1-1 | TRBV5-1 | TGCGCCAGCAGCCTGGTACAGCAGAACACTGAAGCTTTCTTT | CASSLVQQNTEAFF
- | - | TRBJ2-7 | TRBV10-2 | TGCGCCAGCACCGCATTCTCGGCGGGCACCTACGAGCAGTACTTC | CASTAFSAGTYEQYF
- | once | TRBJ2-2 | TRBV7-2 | TGTGCCAGCAGCTTCCCGCAGGCCGGTTCCGGGGAGCTGTTTTTT | CASSFPQAGSGELFF
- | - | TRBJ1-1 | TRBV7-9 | TGTGCCAGCAAACCAGGAGGAGCGTTCGCGAACACTGAAGCTTTCTTT | CASKPGGAFANTEAFF
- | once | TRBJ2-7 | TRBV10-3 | TGTGCCATCAGGGACAGCAGCACCTACGAGCAGTACTTC | CAIRDSSTYEQYF
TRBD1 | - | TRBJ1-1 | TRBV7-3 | TGTGCCAGCAGCGTAGGACAGGGTCCCACTGAAGCTTTCTTT | CASSVGQGPTEAFF
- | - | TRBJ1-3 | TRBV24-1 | TGTGCCACCTCCTCTCAGACGGGTTCTGGAAACACCATATATTTT | CATSSQTGSGNTIYF
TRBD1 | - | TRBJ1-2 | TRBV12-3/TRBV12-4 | TGTGCCAGCAGCACAGGGGGCGGATATGGCTACACCTTC | CASSTGGGYGYTF
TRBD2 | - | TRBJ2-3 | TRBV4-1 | TGCGCCAGCAGCCACGGACTAGCGGGAGGGCTTACGCAGTATTTT | CASSHGLAGGLTQYF
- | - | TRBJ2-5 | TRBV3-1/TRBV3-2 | TGTGCCAGCAGCCAAGGAACGGGGATCCAAGAGACCCAGTACTTC | CASSQGTGIQETQYF
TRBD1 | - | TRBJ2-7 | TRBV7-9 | TGTGCCAGCAGCTTAAGCAGGGGGCCCTACGAGCAGTACTTC | CASSLSRGPYEQYF
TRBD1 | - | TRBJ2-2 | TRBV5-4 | TGTGCCAGCAGCCCCTTGACAGGGGATACCGGGGAGCTGTTTTTT | CASSPLTGDTGELFF
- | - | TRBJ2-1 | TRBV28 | TGTGCCAGCAGTTTGTCCGGGGTCAACAATGAGCAGTTCTTC | CASSLSGVNNEQFF
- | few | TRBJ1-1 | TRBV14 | TGTGCCAGCAGCCCGGTTGGGACTCGAGCTTTCTTT | CASSPVGTRAFF
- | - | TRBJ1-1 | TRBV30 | TGTGCGAGGACGCAGGGTGGGTTGGGCACTGAAGCTTTCTTT | CARTQGGLGTEAFF
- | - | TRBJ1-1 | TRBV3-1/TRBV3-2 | TGTGCCAGCAGCCCCCCCGCACCGGCGGGCACTGAAGCTTTCTTT | CASSPPAPAGTEAFF
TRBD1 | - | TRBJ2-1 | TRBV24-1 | TGTGCCACCAGTGAGTCCGGGACAGGGGTCAATGAGCAGTTCTTC | CATSESGTGVNEQFF
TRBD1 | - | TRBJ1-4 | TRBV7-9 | TGTGCCAGCAGCATGGACAGGACCAAACTGTTTTTT | CASSMDRTKLFF
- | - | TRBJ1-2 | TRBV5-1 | TGCGCCAGCAGCTTGGACTCGGGTGCTCGTGGCTACACCTTC | CASSLDSGARGYTF
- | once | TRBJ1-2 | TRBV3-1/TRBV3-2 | TGTGCCAGCAGCCAAGACAGGGGTGGCTACACCTTC | CASSQDRGGYTF
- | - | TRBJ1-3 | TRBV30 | TGTGCCTGGAAAGCGTCAGGAAACACCATATATTTT | CAWKASGNTIYF